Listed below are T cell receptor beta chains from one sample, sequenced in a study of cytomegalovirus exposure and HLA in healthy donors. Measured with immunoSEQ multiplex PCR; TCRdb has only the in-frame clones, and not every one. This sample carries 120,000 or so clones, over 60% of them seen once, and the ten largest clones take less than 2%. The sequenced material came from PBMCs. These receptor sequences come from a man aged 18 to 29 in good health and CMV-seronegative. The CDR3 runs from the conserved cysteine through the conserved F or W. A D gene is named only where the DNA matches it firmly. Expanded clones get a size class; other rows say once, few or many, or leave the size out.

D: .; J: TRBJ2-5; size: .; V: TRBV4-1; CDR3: CASSQDLRRETQYF; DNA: TGCGCCAGCAGCCAAGATCTCAGAAGAGAGACCCAGTACTTC
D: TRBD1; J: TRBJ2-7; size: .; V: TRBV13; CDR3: CASSSRDSTYEQYF; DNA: TGTGCCAGCAGCTCCCGGGACAGTACCTACGAGCAGTACTTC
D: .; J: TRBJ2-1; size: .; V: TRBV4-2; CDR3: CASSQEGVTSYNEQFF; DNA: TGTGCCAGCAGCCAAGAAGGGGTGACCTCCTACAATGAGCAGTTCTTC
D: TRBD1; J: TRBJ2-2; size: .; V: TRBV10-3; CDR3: CAIRQGQGGAGELFF; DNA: TGTGCCATCAGACAGGGACAGGGGGGGGCCGGGGAGCTGTTTTTT
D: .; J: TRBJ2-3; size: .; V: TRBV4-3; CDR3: CASSLEGQLGTDTQYF; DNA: TGCGCCAGCAGCCTGGAGGGACAGCTTGGCACAGATACGCAGTATTTT
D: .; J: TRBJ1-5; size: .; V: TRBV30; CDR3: CAWSAPDRPDQPQHF; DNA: TGTGCCTGGAGTGCCCCAGACAGGCCTGATCAGCCCCAGCATTTT
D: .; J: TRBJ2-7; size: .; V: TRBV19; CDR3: CASSIDLSSPYEQYF; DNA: TGTGCCAGTAGTATAGATCTTAGCAGTCCCTACGAGCAGTACTTC
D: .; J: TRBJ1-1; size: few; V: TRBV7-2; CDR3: CASSSWSRPRSEAFF; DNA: TGTGCCAGCAGCTCGTGGTCTCGTCCGAGATCCGAAGCTTTCTTT
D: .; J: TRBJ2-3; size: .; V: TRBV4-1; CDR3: CASSQVRDTDTQYF; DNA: TGCGCCAGCAGCCAAGTTCGGGACACAGATACGCAGTATTTT
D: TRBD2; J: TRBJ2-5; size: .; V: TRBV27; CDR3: CASSRETSGRETQYF; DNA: TGTGCCAGCAGCCGAGAGACTAGCGGGAGAGAGACCCAGTACTTC
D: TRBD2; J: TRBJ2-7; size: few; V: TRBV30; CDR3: CAWTAPGLAGFEQYF; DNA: TGTGCCTGGACCGCCCCGGGACTAGCGGGGTTCGAGCAGTACTTC
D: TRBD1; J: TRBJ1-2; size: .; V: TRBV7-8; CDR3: CASSLGGSDRPYGYTF; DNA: TGTGCCAGCAGCTTAGGAGGTTCGGACAGGCCTTATGGCTACACCTTC
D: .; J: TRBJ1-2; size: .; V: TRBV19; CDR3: CASSILGGNGYTF; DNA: TGTGCCAGTAGCATCCTCGGGGGGAATGGCTACACCTTC
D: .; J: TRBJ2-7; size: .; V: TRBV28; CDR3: CASSSRTAPSYEQYF; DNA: TGTGCCAGCAGTTCAAGGACAGCCCCCTCCTACGAGCAGTACTTC
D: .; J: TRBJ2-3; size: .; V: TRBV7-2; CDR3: CASSSQGGDTQYF; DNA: TGTGCCAGCAGCTCCCAGGGGGGAGATACGCAGTATTTT
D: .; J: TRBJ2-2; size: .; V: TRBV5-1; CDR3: CARSLEGAGNTGELFF; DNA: TGCGCCCGCAGCTTGGAGGGGGCGGGGAACACCGGGGAGCTGTTTTTT
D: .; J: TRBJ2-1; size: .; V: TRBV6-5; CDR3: CASSSEATFGYNEQFF; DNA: TGTGCCAGCAGTTCCGAGGCTACGTTTGGGTACAATGAGCAGTTCTTC
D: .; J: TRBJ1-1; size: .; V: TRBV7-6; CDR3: CASSQGTRNTEAFF; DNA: TGTGCCAGCAGCCAAGGGACACGGAACACTGAAGCTTTCTTT